This TCR beta chain was recovered during a study of shared clonotypes between healthy human individuals. Findings of the study overall: Non-shared clonotypes displayed generation probabilities falling below those of clonotypes present in all four donors.

On this clone itself: The antigen is not known.

The V gene lost 0 bases and the J gene lost 0 bases, with 8 bases spanning the gap. The germline V gene has CDR1 LGHNA and CDR2 YSLEER. The CDR3 runs 15 residues. Donors, healthy HIV-negative adults, lacked recent acute infections or vaccinations. Profiling relied on immunoSEQ multiplex PCR, and the TCRdb table lists in-frame clones only, not all of them. The data contain 1.4 million or so clones, approximately 98.5% of them singletons. The rearrangement uses TRBV4-3 and TRBJ1-1; D is unclear. The sequence was collected from a man between 25 and 39 years old in good health. The material sequenced was naive CD4+ T cells sorted from blood. This sample's subset: CD45RA+ positively selected. The CDR3 spells CASSQDRRLNTEAFF. The CDR3 bases are TGCGCCAGCAGCCAAGATCGCCGACTGAACACTGAAGCTTTCTTT.